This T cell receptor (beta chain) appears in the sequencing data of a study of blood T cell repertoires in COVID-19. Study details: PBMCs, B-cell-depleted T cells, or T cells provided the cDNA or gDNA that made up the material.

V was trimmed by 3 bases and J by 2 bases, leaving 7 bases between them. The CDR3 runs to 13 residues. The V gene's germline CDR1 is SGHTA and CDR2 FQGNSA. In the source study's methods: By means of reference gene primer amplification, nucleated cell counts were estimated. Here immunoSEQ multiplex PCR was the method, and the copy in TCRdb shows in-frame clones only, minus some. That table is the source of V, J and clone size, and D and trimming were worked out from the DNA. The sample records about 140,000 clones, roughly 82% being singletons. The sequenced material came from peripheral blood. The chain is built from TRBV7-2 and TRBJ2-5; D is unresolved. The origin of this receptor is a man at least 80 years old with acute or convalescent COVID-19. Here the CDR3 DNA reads TGTGCCAGCAGCTTCGGAGCACAAGAGACCCAGTACTTC. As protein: CASSFGAQETQYF.